This TCR beta chain was documented in a study of blood T cell repertoires in COVID-19. Whole-study context: Samples of COVID-19 (acute and convalescent) were obtained from the United States, Italy and Spain. PBMCs, B-cell-depleted T cells, or T cells provided the cDNA or gDNA that made up the material.

Germline loops: CDR1 GTSNPN, CDR2 SVGIG (reference sequence). V lost 2 bases to trimming and J lost 4 bases; unmatched junction nucleotides: 5. The CDR3 length is 15 residues. Data came from immunoSEQ multiplex PCR; TCRdb stores just in-frame clones and leaves some out. The table includes approximately 250,000 clones, 80% to 90% detected once. Sequencing was done on a sample of peripheral blood. The receptor's source is a man aged 40-49 years with acute or convalescent COVID-19. The chain couples TRBV30 to TRBJ1-3; TRBD1 aligns across 10 bases. CDR3 residues: CAWSRRQGAGNTIYF. The CDR3 DNA follows: TGTGCCTGGAGTCGCAGACAGGGGGCGGGAAACACCATATATTTT.